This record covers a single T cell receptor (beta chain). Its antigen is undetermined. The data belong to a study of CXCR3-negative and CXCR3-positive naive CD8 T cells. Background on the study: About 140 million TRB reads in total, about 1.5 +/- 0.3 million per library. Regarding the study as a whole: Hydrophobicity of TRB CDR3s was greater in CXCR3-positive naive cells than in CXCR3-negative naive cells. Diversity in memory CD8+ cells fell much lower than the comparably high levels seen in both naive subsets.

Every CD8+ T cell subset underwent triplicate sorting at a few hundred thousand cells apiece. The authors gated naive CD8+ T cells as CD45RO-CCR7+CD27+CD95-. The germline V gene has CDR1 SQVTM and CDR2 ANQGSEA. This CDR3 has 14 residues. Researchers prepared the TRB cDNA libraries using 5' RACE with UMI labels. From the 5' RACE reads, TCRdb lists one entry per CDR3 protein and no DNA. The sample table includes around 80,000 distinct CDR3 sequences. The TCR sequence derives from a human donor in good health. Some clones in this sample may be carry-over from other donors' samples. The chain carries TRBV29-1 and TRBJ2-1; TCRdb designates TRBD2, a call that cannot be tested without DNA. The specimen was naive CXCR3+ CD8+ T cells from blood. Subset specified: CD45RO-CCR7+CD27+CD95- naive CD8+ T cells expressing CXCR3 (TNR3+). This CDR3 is CSGGGGYGSNEQFF.